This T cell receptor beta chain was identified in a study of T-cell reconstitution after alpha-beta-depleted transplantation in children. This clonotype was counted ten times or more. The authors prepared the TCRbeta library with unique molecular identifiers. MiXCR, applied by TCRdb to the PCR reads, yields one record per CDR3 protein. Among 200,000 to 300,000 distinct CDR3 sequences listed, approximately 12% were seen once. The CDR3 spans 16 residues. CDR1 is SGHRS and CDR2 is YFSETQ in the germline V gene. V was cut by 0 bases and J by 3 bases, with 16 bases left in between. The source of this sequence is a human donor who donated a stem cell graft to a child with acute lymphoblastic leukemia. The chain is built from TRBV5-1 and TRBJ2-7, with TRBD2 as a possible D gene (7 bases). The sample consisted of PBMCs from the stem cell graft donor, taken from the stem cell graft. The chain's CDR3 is CASSLEVSGGRYEQYF. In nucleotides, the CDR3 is TGCGCCAGCAGCTTGGAGGTTTCGGGGGGCCGCTACGAGCAGTACTTC.